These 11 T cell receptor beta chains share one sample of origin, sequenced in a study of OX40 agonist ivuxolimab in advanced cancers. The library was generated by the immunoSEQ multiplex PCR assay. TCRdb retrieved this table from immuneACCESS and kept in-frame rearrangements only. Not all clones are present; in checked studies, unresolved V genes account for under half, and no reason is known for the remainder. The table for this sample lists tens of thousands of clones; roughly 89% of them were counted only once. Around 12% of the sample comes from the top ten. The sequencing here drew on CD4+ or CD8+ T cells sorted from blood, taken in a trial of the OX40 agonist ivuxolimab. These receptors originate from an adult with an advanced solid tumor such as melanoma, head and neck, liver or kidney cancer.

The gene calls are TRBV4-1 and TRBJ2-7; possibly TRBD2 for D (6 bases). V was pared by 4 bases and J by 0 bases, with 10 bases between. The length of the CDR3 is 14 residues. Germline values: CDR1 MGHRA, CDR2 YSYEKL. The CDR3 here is CASSLGGYSYEQYF. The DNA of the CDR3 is TGCGCCAGCAGCCTCGGGGGTTACTCCTACGAGCAGTACTTC.

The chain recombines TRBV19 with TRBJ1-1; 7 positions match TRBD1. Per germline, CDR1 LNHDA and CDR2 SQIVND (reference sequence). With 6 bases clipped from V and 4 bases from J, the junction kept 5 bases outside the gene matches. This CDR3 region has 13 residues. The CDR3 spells CASSLGGITEAFF. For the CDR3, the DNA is TGTGCCAGTAGCCTAGGGGGCATCACTGAAGCTTTCTTT.

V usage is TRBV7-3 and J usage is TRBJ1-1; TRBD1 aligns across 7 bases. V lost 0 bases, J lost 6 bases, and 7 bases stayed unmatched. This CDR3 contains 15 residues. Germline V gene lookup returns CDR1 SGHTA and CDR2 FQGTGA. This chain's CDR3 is CASSLTGGGIAEAFF. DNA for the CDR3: TGTGCCAGCAGCTTAACTGGAGGGGGCATCGCTGAAGCTTTCTTT.

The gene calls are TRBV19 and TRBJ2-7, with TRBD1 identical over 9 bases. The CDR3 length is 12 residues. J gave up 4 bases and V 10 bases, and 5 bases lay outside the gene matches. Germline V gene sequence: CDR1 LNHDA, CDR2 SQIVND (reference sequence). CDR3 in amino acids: CATKGQGYEQYF. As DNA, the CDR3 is TGTGCCACTAAGGGACAGGGTTACGAGCAGTACTTC.

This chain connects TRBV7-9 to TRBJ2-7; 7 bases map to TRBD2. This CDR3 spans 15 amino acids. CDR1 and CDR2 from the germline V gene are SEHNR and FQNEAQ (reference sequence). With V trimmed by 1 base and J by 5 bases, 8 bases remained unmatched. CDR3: CASSLDGGSVHEQYF. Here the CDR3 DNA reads TGTGCCAGCAGCTTAGATGGCGGGAGTGTCCACGAGCAGTACTTC.

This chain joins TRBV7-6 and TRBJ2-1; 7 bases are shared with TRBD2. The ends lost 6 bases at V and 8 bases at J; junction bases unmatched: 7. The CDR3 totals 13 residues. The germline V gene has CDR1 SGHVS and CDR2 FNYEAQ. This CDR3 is CASSLGEGDEQFF. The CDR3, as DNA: TGTGCCAGCAGTTTGGGGGAGGGCGATGAGCAGTTCTTC.

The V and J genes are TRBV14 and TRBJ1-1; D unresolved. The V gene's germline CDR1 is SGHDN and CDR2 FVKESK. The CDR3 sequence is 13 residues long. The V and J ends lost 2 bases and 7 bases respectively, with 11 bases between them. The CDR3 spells CASSQPEYLEAFF. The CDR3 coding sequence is TGTGCCAGCAGCCAACCTGAGTACCTTGAAGCTTTCTTT.

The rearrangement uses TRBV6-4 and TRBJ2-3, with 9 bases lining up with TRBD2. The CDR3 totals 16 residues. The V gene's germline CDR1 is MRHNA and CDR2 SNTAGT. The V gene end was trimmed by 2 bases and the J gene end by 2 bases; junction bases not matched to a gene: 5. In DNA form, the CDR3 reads TGTGCCAGCAGTGACATGGCGGGAGGGTCCACAGATACGCAGTATTTT. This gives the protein CASSDMAGGSTDTQYF.

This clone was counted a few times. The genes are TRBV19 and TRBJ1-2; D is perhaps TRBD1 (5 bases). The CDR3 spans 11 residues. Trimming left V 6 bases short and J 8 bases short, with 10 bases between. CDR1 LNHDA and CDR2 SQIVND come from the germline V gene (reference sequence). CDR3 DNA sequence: TGTGCCAGTAGGACAGTGCGCGGCTACACCTTC. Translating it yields CASRTVRGYTF.

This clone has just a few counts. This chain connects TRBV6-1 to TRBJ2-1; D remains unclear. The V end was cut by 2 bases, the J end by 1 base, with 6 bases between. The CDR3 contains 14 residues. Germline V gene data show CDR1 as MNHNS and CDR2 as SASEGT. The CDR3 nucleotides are TGTGCCAGCAGTGAATTGGGATCCTACAATGAGCAGTTCTTC. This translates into CASSELGSYNEQFF.

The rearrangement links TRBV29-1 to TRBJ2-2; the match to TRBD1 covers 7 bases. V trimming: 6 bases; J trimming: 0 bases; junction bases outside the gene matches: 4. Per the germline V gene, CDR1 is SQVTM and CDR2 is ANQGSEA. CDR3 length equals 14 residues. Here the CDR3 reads CSVVGQANTGELFF. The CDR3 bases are TGCAGCGTAGTCGGACAGGCGAACACCGGGGAGCTGTTTTTT.